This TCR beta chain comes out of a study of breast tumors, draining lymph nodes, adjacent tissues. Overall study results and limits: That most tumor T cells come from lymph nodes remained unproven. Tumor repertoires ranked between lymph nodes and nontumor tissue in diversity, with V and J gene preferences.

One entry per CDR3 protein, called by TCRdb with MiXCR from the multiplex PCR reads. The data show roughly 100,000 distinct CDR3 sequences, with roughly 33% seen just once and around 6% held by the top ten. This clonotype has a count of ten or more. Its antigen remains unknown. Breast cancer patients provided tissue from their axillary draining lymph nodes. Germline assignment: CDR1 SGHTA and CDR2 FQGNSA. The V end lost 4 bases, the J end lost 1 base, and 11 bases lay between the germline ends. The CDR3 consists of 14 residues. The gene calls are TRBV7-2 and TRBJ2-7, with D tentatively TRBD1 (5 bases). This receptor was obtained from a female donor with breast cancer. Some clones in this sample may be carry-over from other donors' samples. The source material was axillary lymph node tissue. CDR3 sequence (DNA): TGTGCCAGCAGCTCCTCAGGGATTTCCTACGAGCAGTACTTC. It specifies CASSSSGISYEQYF.